This TCR beta chain comes out of a study of blood T cell repertoires in COVID-19. Study overall: Spain, Italy and the United States supplied samples that represented acute and convalescent COVID-19. T cells, B-cell-depleted T cells, or PBMCs supplied cDNA or gDNA.

Authors' methods: How many nucleated cells were present was estimated from reference gene primer amplification. Libraries were prepared by immunoSEQ multiplex PCR; TCRdb keeps only in-frame clonotypes and omits some of them. Clone size and the V and J calls come from that table; the DNA yielded D and trimming. This sample has about 210,000 clones, with roughly 86% found just once. V lost 0 bases, J lost 7 bases, and 10 bases lay in between. The CDR3 contains 13 residues. Germline V gene sequence: CDR1 SGHRS, CDR2 YFSETQ. The chain uses TRBV5-1 and TRBJ2-5; a possible D gene is TRBD2 (5 bases). The receptor was isolated from a woman between 45 and 60 years old with active or convalescent COVID-19. The sequenced sample was peripheral blood. CDR3 loop: CASSLAVAGTQYF. The CDR3 nucleotides are TGCGCCAGCAGCTTGGCGGTCGCGGGGACCCAGTACTTC.